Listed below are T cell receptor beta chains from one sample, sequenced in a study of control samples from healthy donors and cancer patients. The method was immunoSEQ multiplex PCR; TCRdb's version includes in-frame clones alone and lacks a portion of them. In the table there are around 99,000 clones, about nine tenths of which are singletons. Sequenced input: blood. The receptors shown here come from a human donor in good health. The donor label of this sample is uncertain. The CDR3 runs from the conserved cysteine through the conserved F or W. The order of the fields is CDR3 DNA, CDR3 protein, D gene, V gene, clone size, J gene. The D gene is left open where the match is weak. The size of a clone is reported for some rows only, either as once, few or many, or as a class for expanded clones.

TGCGCCAGCAGCTCGGATCACCGGATCTCCTACGAGCAGTACTTC | CASSSDHRISYEQYF | . | TRBV5-1 | . | TRBJ2-7
TGTGCCAGCAGCTTAAACTCTATAGCGGGGGCCCCCGATGCGCAGTATTTT | CASSLNSIAGAPDAQYF | TRBD2 | TRBV7-6 | once | TRBJ2-3
TGTGCCAGCAGACGTCGGAGGGACAATGAGCAGTTCTTC | CASRRRRDNEQFF | . | TRBV12-3/TRBV12-4 | . | TRBJ2-1
TGCGCCAGCAGCTTGGTCGGGCAGATCAGCTCCTATAATTCACCCCTCCACTTT | CASSLVGQISSYNSPLHF | . | TRBV5-1 | . | TRBJ1-6
TGTGCCAGCAGTTTTGCGGTATCCTACGAGCAGTACTTC | CASSFAVSYEQYF | . | TRBV28 | once | TRBJ2-7
TGTGCCAGTAGTTGGGGAAACTGGCGTGGCTACACCTTC | CASSWGNWRGYTF | . | TRBV19 | . | TRBJ1-2
TGTGCCAACTTGGGACAGAGTTATGGCTACACCTTC | CANLGQSYGYTF | TRBD1 | TRBV13 | . | TRBJ1-2
TGTGCCAGCAGTCTAACAGGGCGGTACACTGAAGCTTTCTTT | CASSLTGRYTEAFF | . | TRBV6-5 | . | TRBJ1-1
TGTGCCAGCAGTGAAGTGGGGACAGCGACGCAAGAGACCCAGTACTTC | CASSEVGTATQETQYF | TRBD1 | TRBV2 | . | TRBJ2-5
TGTGCCAGCAGCTTAGTGATAGGGGGAAATGAAAAACTGTTTTTT | CASSLVIGGNEKLFF | . | TRBV7-2 | . | TRBJ1-4
TGCGCCAGCTGCCGGGGCCCGACGTCGGACAATGAGCAGTTCTTC | CASCRGPTSDNEQFF | . | TRBV5-1 | few | TRBJ2-1
TGTGCCAGCATCCCAGGTTGGCAGGGGCACTATGGCTACACCTTC | CASIPGWQGHYGYTF | . | TRBV7-9 | . | TRBJ1-2
TGTGCCAGCAGCCAAGGGAGGGGAGGTTACATCAATTTC | CASSQGRGGYINF | . | TRBV3-1/TRBV3-2 | once | TRBJ2-4
TGTGCCAGCAGCCGGGAGAGAGATCAGCCCCAGCATTTT | CASSRERDQPQHF | . | TRBV6-5 | . | TRBJ1-5
TGCGCCAGCAGCGGCGGGGACGACACAGATACGCAGTATTTT | CASSGGDDTDTQYF | . | TRBV5-1 | . | TRBJ2-3
TGTGCCAGCAGCGAGAGGGTGGGGGGAGCTTTCTTT | CASSERVGGAFF | . | TRBV9 | . | TRBJ1-1
TGTGCCACCAGCGACGGCTATGCAGGGCTAACCGGGGAGCTGTTTTTT | CATSDGYAGLTGELFF | . | TRBV15 | . | TRBJ2-2
TGTGCCACCAGTGATTTGCACAGGGACCCCTATTGGCCCCAGCATTTT | CATSDLHRDPYWPQHF | . | TRBV24-1 | . | TRBJ1-5
TGTGCCAGCAGCGACCGAAGGGACGGCTATCAGCCCCAGCATTTT | CASSDRRDGYQPQHF | . | TRBV6-5 | . | TRBJ1-5
TGCAGTGGACAGGGGGGTGAAAAACTGTTTTTT | CSGQGGEKLFF | TRBD1 | TRBV20-1 | . | TRBJ1-4
TGCGCCAGCAGCCCACCGACAGGCTCTGGCTACACCTTC | CASSPPTGSGYTF | . | TRBV4-1 | . | TRBJ1-2
TGTGCCAGCAGTTACATGAACACTGAAGCTTTCTTT | CASSYMNTEAFF | . | TRBV7-2 | . | TRBJ1-1
TGTGCCAGCAGCTATCGACAGGGGCAGTACAATGAGCAGTTCTTC | CASSYRQGQYNEQFF | TRBD1 | TRBV3-1/TRBV3-2 | . | TRBJ2-1
TGTGCCAGCGGACCGGGGGCCGCACTTCGGGGCTACACCTTC | CASGPGAALRGYTF | . | TRBV28 | . | TRBJ1-2
TGTGCCAGCAGCCACGGAGGGGGCCGGAGAGCTTTCTTT | CASSHGGGRRAFF | TRBD1 | TRBV3-1/TRBV3-2 | . | TRBJ1-1
TGTGCCAGCAGCTATGACAGGGTATTAACGGATGGCAGGCCCCAGCATTTT | CASSYDRVLTDGRPQHF | TRBD1 | TRBV7-2 | . | TRBJ1-5
TGTGCCAGTAGTATGGGTAATCGGAAATTGAAAGGGGCATCCGGCTACACCTTC | CASSMGNRKLKGASGYTF | . | TRBV19 | . | TRBJ1-2
TGTGCCAGCACTGCGGATAACTATGGCTACACCTTC | CASTADNYGYTF | . | TRBV2 | . | TRBJ1-2
TGTGCCAGCCGGGGGGCAGGTCAGCCCCAGCATTTT | CASRGAGQPQHF | . | TRBV28 | . | TRBJ1-5
TGTGCCAGCTCACCGGACAGTTACACCGGGGAGCTGTTTTTT | CASSPDSYTGELFF | . | TRBV18 | . | TRBJ2-2
TGTGCCAGCAGCTCGGACAAAGACTACGAGCAGTACTTC | CASSSDKDYEQYF | . | TRBV3-1/TRBV3-2 | . | TRBJ2-7